Presented here are 4 T cell receptor beta chains from one specimen sequenced in a study of cytomegalovirus exposure and HLA in healthy donors. Primers: 60 Vbeta forward and 13 Jbeta reverse. This table comes from immunoSEQ multiplex PCR, and its TCRdb copy is limited to in-frame clones, with some not included. The sample holds 100,000 to 150,000 clones; 75% to 90% are singletons and the top ten take 20%. The source material was PBMCs. These receptors were obtained from a man younger than 35 in good health and CMV-seropositive.

The chain couples TRBV2 to TRBJ2-5, with D hard to call. The CDR3 runs 15 residues. Trimming stripped 2 bases from V and 1 base from J, with 11 bases between. Germline loops: CDR1 SNHLY, CDR2 FYNNEI. For the CDR3, the DNA is TGTGCCAGCAGTGAACGCGAACTCTCCCAAGAGACCCAGTACTTC. Encoded protein: CASSERELSQETQYF.

Only a few counts were recorded for this clone. The chain combines TRBV21-1 with TRBJ1-2; TRBD1, the table's D call, was not compared with the DNA. TRBV21-1 is an annotated pseudogene. This CDR3 is built from 17 residues. CDR3 residues: CASSKALGDRYVYGYTF. DNA of the CDR3: TGTGCCAGCAGCAAAGCGTTAGGGGACAGGTATGTCTATGGCTACACCTTC.

V usage is TRBV7-7 and J usage is TRBJ2-1; 8 bases line up with TRBD1. Germline CDR1 reads SSHAT; CDR2 reads FNYEAQ (reference sequence). CDR3 length: 15 amino acids. V shed 5 bases and J 0 bases; nucleotides not matched to a gene: 3. CDR3 sequence: CASSLGTGSYNEQFF. For the CDR3, the DNA is TGTGCCAGCAGCCTAGGGACAGGCTCCTACAATGAGCAGTTCTTC. Full variable domain (missing parts from reference TRBV7-7 and TRBJ2-1): GAGVSQSPRYKVTKRGQDVTLRCDPISSHATLYWYQQALGQGPEFLTYFNYEAQPDKSGLPSDRFSAERPEGSISTLTIQRTEQRDSAMYRCASSLGTGSYNEQFFGPGTRLTVL.

The chain joins TRBV6-5 to TRBJ1-2; maybe TRBD1 (5 bases). Trimming shortened V by 6 bases and J by 3 bases, and 14 bases separated the two germline ends. The V gene's germline CDR1 is MNHEY and CDR2 SVGAGI. The CDR3 consists of 14 residues. CDR3 residues: CASRSSQGYYGYTF. In DNA form, the CDR3 reads TGTGCCAGCAGATCGTCCCAGGGATACTATGGCTACACCTTC.